Following are 8 T cell receptor beta chains from one sample sequenced in a study of T cell responses to AZD1222 COVID-19 vaccine. TCRdb's table, derived via immunoSEQ multiplex PCR, lists solely in-frame clones and lacks some. The sample holds about 110,000 clones, roughly 87% seen once. The sequenced sample was peripheral blood, obtained 28 days after the second AZD1222 dose. The receptor set was obtained from an adult who received the AZD1222 COVID-19 vaccine.

The CDR3 DNA follows: TGCGCCAGCAGCCAAGATGTGGCGGACCGGCTGTTTTTT. Its protein is CASSQDVADRLFF. The J gene is TRBJ1-4, the V gene TRBV4-1; no firm D call. Germline CDR1 is MGHRA and CDR2 is YSYEKL. The CDR3 spans 13 residues. V lost 0 bases to trimming and J lost 14 bases, with 13 bases between them.

The chain combines TRBV5-4 with TRBJ1-1; 7 bases line up with TRBD1. The length of the CDR3 is 15 residues. Germline CDR1 reads SGHNT; CDR2 reads YYREEE (reference sequence). V lost 4 bases and J lost 0; bases outside the gene matches: 6. The CDR3: CASSPTGQLNTEAFF. CDR3 bases: TGTGCCAGCAGCCCCACGGGACAGTTGAACACTGAAGCTTTCTTT.

The chain carries TRBV19 and TRBJ1-4; D is possibly TRBD1 (5 bases). The length of the CDR3 is 14 residues. V lost 7 bases and J 4 bases, leaving 13 bases between the germline ends. CDR1 is LNHDA and CDR2 is SQIVND in the germline V gene (reference sequence). The chain's CDR3 is CASINRDGNEKLFF. Written as DNA, the CDR3 is TGTGCCAGTATTAATCGGGACGGTAATGAAAAACTGTTTTTT.

The CDR3 DNA is TGTGCCAGCAGCTTCGACAGGGGAGATGCGAATGAGCAGTTCTTC. Protein sequence: CASSFDRGDANEQFF. The chain has TRBV11-2 and TRBJ2-1, with 8 bases that match TRBD1. CDR3 length: 15 amino acids. Losses at the gene ends were 3 bases for V and 7 bases for J; bases not matched to a gene: 8. Germline CDR1 reads SGHAT; CDR2 reads FQNNGV.

The J gene is TRBJ2-7, the V gene TRBV4-2; 7 nucleotides match TRBD1. Looked up from germline, CDR1 is LGHNA and CDR2 is YNFKEQ. The length of the CDR3 is 15 residues. V shed 0 bases and J 3 bases; nucleotides not matched to a gene: 5. The CDR3 here is CASSQEWGQNYEQYF. The CDR3 DNA reads TGTGCCAGCAGCCAAGAATGGGGACAGAACTACGAGCAGTACTTC.

The chain joins TRBV30 to TRBJ1-1; 8 nucleotides line up with TRBD1. V was pared by 5 bases and J by 4 bases, with 3 bases of the junction left unmatched. Germline values: CDR1 GTSNPN, CDR2 SVGIG (reference sequence). CDR3 length equals 12 residues. As DNA, the CDR3 is TGTGCCTGGGACAGGGGTGGCACTGAAGCTTTCTTT. Translation: CAWDRGGTEAFF.

The CDR3 DNA is TGTGCCAGCAGCGTAGAAGGTCACCGTTCACCCCTCCACTTT. As protein: CASSVEGHRSPLHF. J is TRBJ1-6 and V is TRBV9; unclear D gene. Trimming stripped 0 bases from V and 9 bases from J, with 10 bases between. Germline CDR1 reads SGDLS; CDR2 reads YYNGEE. CDR3 length: 14 amino acids.

The rearrangement links TRBV27 to TRBJ1-2, with D unclear. Germline CDR1 reads MNHEY; CDR2 reads SMNVEV (reference sequence). This CDR3 comprises 13 residues. V was shortened by 4 bases and J by 7 bases, with 13 bases between the two germline ends. CDR3 protein: CASSYGVYGGYTF. The CDR3 DNA sequence: TGTGCCAGCAGTTATGGGGTATACGGTGGCTACACCTTC.